A selection of T cell receptor beta chains follows, all from one sample in a study of cytomegalovirus exposure and HLA in healthy donors. Method: immunoSEQ multiplex PCR; TCRdb's copy keeps in-frame clones and lacks some. The table includes 100,000 to 150,000 clones, roughly 74% detected once. Sequencing used PBMCs. These receptor sequences come from a male donor in good health and CMV-seronegative. Each CDR3 is given with its conserved first and last residue. The order of the fields is D gene, clone size, J gene, V gene, CDR3 protein, CDR3 DNA. D genes are given only for firm matches. Some rows have no size entry. The others give once, few or many, or a class for an expanded clone.

>TRBD2|-|TRBJ2-7|TRBV5-1
CASSPGLAGPYEQYF
TGCGCCAGCAGCCCCGGACTAGCGGGACCTTACGAGCAGTACTTC
>TRBD2|few|TRBJ2-1|TRBV19
CATHPAGGNNEQFF
TGTGCCACACACCCCGCGGGGGGAAACAATGAGCAGTTCTTC
>-|once|TRBJ2-7|TRBV5-4
CASSFIGQPPYEQYF
TGTGCCAGCAGCTTCATTGGACAGCCCCCCTACGAGCAGTACTTC
>TRBD2|-|TRBJ2-5|TRBV9
CASSVDLAGGMEETQYF
TGTGCCAGCAGCGTAGATTTAGCGGGGGGAATGGAGGAGACCCAGTACTTC
>-|-|TRBJ2-5|TRBV5-1
CASRSMTWGRGETQYF
TGCGCCAGCAGAAGTATGACTTGGGGCAGGGGAGAGACCCAGTACTTC
>-|-|TRBJ2-2|TRBV2
CASTEGRGNTGELFF
TGTGCCAGCACCGAGGGGCGGGGTAACACCGGGGAGCTGTTTTTT
>-|few|TRBJ2-2|TRBV28
CASRRGTVGELFF
TGTGCCAGCAGACGGGGAACGGTCGGGGAGCTGTTTTTT
>TRBD2|-|TRBJ2-1|TRBV13
CASSLSVEAGIMYNEQFF
TGTGCCAGCAGCTTATCGGTAGAAGCGGGGATAATGTACAATGAGCAGTTCTTC
>TRBD2|-|TRBJ2-1|TRBV7-3
CASSPGHLAGERNEQFF
TGTGCCAGCAGCCCCGGACATCTAGCGGGAGAAAGGAATGAGCAGTTCTTC
>-|-|TRBJ1-5|TRBV2
CASSDSRRGNQPQHF
TGTGCCAGCAGTGATTCTCGGCGGGGGAATCAGCCCCAGCATTTT
>TRBD1|few|TRBJ1-4|TRBV4-2
CASSRGQGSASEKLFF
TGTGCCAGCAGCCGTGGACAGGGTAGTGCGTCCGAAAAACTGTTTTTT
>TRBD2|-|TRBJ2-3|TRBV15
CATSRVVAGGSDTQYF
TGTGCCACCAGCAGAGTTGTAGCGGGAGGGTCAGATACGCAGTATTTT